This T cell receptor (beta chain) was sequenced during a study of cytomegalovirus exposure and HLA in healthy donors. Study-level information: Researchers previously reported finding 90 million to 130 million unique TCR beta sequences from about 170 million T cells. General study findings and limits: Only CMV serostatus was available as immune exposure information.

The germline gives CDR1 SNHLY, CDR2 FYNNEI. CDR3 length equals 16 residues. Every donor was a healthy person donating bone marrow. Vbeta (60) and Jbeta (13) primers were used in the PCR. Profiling relied on immunoSEQ multiplex PCR, and the TCRdb table lists in-frame clones only, not all of them. The repertoire has some 110,000 clones, about 72% of them found once; the top ten carry more than 15%. With respect to this clone: What it binds is not known.

The origin of this receptor is a middle-aged man in good health and CMV-seropositive. The sequenced sample consisted of PBMCs. The chain has TRBV2 and TRBJ2-2; 9 bases map to TRBD2. DNA of the CDR3: TGTGCAACGGGACGGGGTAGCGGGAGTTTCACCGGGGAGCTGTTTTTT. Translated, it gives CATGRGSGSFTGELFF.